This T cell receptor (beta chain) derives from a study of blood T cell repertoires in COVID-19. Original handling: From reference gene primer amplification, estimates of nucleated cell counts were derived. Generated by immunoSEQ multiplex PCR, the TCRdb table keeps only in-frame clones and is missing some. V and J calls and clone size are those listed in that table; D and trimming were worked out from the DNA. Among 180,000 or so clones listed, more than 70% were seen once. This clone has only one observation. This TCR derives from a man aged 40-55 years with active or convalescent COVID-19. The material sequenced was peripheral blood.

The CDR3 protein is CASRSDRANYGYTF. CDR3 nucleotide sequence: TGTGCCAGCAGATCAGACAGGGCTAACTATGGCTACACCTTC. V usage is TRBV11-2 and J usage is TRBJ1-2, with 7 bases that match TRBD1. The CDR3 consists of 14 residues. Germline values: CDR1 SGHAT, CDR2 FQNNGV. Trimming cost V 6 bases and J 0 bases; bases outside gene matches: 4. The entire variable domain, with the rest obtained from reference TRBV11-2 and TRBJ1-2, is as follows: EAGVAQSPRYKIIEKRQSVAFWCNPISGHATLYWYQQILGQGPKLLIQFQNNGVVDDSQLPKDRFSAERLKGVDSTLKIQPAKLEDSAVYLCASRSDRANYGYTFGSGTRLTVV.